This section outlines one TCR beta chain sequence together with its context. This clone was seen a handful of times. Its cognate antigen has yet to be identified. Base qualities are missing; no much larger clone stands one base away. TCRbeta CDR3 regions were amplified from genomic DNA using the immunoSEQ Assay, a bias-controlled multiplex PCR. For the original study's pipeline: The number of nucleated cells in each sample was estimated by amplification of reference gene primers within the assay. Sequence reads were collapsed and filtered to measure the absolute abundance of every unique TCRbeta CDR3 rearrangement. For each sample, productive Simpson clonality was calculated as the square root of Simpson's diversity index over productive rearrangements. What TCRdb holds here is the immuneACCESS table cut down to in-frame rearrangements. Part of the clones is not present; checked against another copy, under half of the missing clones reflect an unresolved V gene, and the others are unexplained. D and trimming were read from the DNA, whereas the V and J calls and clone size are those reported in that table. The sample table records around 160,000 clones; 81% of these occur just once. Roughly 8.8% of the sample goes to the ten largest clones.

The source of the sample is a study of blood T cell repertoires in COVID-19 (dated by TCRdb to 2020 to 2022). Concerning the study at large: Collaborator samples came from the United States, Italy and Spain and covered acute and convalescent phases of COVID-19. A de-identified subject ID, COVID-19 status, age in years and sex were almost always included in the sample metadata. Where available, HLA class I and class II types were taken from metadata supplied by the sample provider and were not determined by assay-based typing. The material from the prospective study consisted of cDNA or gDNA derived from T cells, B-cell-depleted T cells, or PBMCs. The repertoires were made available in a free public database intended to serve as a resource for research on the immune response to SARS-CoV-2. Subjects who had been exposed to COVID-19, were actively infected with it, or had recovered from it provided the deeply sampled blood TCRbeta repertoires that made up the dataset. The samples were drawn from the first 160 participants of the ongoing ImmuneRACE study and from about 1,200 subjects provided by 6 global collaborators.

Collaborating institutions collected whole blood in K2EDTA tubes following their own protocols. For TCRbeta analysis, collaborators shipped samples as frozen whole blood, isolated PBMCs, or DNA extracted from either of those sample types. Summary of the overall study and its limitations: How much clinical and demographic metadata was included differed by source and by participant, and the metadata was provided uncurated.

The germline V gene (reference sequence) sets CDR1 to SEHNR and CDR2 to FQNEAQ. Trimming removed 1 base from V and 9 bases from J, leaving 4 bases between the germline ends. The CDR3 measures 12 amino acids from cysteine to phenylalanine. The only DNA kept is the CDR3, 36 bases in frame from the first base. The chain employs TRBV7-9 and TRBJ1-6, with no confidently assigned D gene. The receptor's source is a human donor with acute or convalescent COVID-19. The donor label of this sample is uncertain. The source material was peripheral blood. The DNA is TGTGCCAGCAGCTTAGGAGGTTCACCCCTCCACTTT. Its product reads: CASSLGGSPLHF.